This TCR beta chain is from a study of blood T cell repertoires in COVID-19. In the study's own analysis: Amplification of reference gene primers provided the estimated nucleated cell counts. Sequencing was performed with immunoSEQ multiplex PCR; in TCRdb, only in-frame clones are kept and a portion is missing. V and J calls and clone size are those listed in that table; D and trimming were worked out from the DNA. The repertoire holds fewer than 300,000 clones, with around 84% as singletons. Seattle patient enrollment occurred during active infection, with longitudinal follow-up thereafter. Germline CDR1 reads ENHRY; CDR2 reads SYGVKD. The CDR3 totals 16 residues. Trimming removed 2 bases from V and 3 bases from J; junction bases left unmatched: 6.

Sample: peripheral blood. The TCR originated in a human donor with COVID-19, enrolled during active disease. The donor label of this sample is uncertain. This chain links TRBV10-3 with TRBJ2-3, with 9 nucleotides matching TRBD1. CDR3 sequence: CAISEPGQGGTDTQYF. CDR3 in DNA: TGTGCCATCAGTGAGCCGGGACAGGGTGGGACAGATACGCAGTATTTT.